A single sample is the source of the 30 T cell receptor beta chains below, sequenced in a study of shared clonotypes between healthy human individuals. Data came from immunoSEQ multiplex PCR; TCRdb stores just in-frame clones and leaves some out. This sample has 1.5 million to 2.5 million clones, with approximately 95% found just once. Positive CCR7 selection of CD45RO-negative cells yielded the naive CD8 cells, and terminally differentiated effector memory CD45RA+ cells were excluded. Source material: naive CD8+ T cells sorted from blood. Receptors originate from a man between 18 and 35 years old in good health.

The chain recombines TRBV15 with TRBJ2-3; 9 bases fit TRBD2. The CDR3 loop spans 16 amino acids. The germline V gene has CDR1 LNHNV and CDR2 YYDKDF (reference sequence). The trim removed 5 bases at V and 0 bases at J, leaving 6 bases unmatched. CDR3 in amino acids: CATSGTLAGSTDTQYF. The CDR3 DNA reads as TGTGCCACCAGCGGAACTCTAGCGGGAAGCACAGATACGCAGTATTTT.

For this clone: The sample has other DNA sequences that encode this CDR3 too. The rearrangement joins TRBV27 to TRBJ1-5, with D tentatively TRBD1 (5 bases). The V gene's germline CDR1 is MNHEY and CDR2 SMNVEV (reference sequence). CDR3 length: 13 residues. Trimming took off 8 bases at V and 7 bases at J, with 15 bases between the two ends. In DNA, the CDR3 is TGTGCCAGCTCCCCTGGGGGAGGCCAGCCCCAGCATTTT. Translated, it gives CASSPGGGQPQHF.

This rearrangement joins TRBV2 to TRBJ1-1; 9 positions match TRBD1. The germline V gene encodes CDR1 SNHLY and CDR2 FYNNEI. V lost 2 bases, J lost 10 bases, and 2 bases stayed unmatched. CDR3 length equals 12 residues. CDR3 DNA sequence: TGTGCCAGCAGTGAAATGGGACAGGGAGCTTTCTTT. Translation: CASSEMGQGAFF. The variable domain in full, with the rest retrieved from reference TRBV2 and TRBJ1-1, is EPEVTQTPSHQVTQMGQEVILRCVPISNHLYFYWYRQILGQKVEFLVSFYNNEISEKSEIFDDQFSVERPDGSNFTLKIRSTKLEDSAMYFCASSEMGQGAFFGQGTRLTVV.

DNA for the CDR3: TGTGCCAGCAGCCCGGCTCCCCAACTCTACGAGCAGTACTTC. Translation: CASSPAPQLYEQYF. This chain links TRBV7-2 with TRBJ2-7; no firm D call. Trimming removed 5 bases at V and 3 bases at J, with 14 bases between. There are 14 residues in the CDR3. Germline-derived CDR1 and CDR2 are SGHTA and FQGNSA.

The V and J genes are TRBV27 and TRBJ2-5, with a tentative D call TRBD2 (5 bases). Deletions cut 1 base from V and 1 base from J, with 10 bases between. Germline V gene data show CDR1 as MNHEY and CDR2 as SMNVEV (reference sequence). CDR3 length: 15 residues. CDR3 in amino acids: CASSLFTGSQETQYF. The CDR3 nucleotides are TGTGCCAGCAGTTTATTTACGGGGAGCCAAGAGACCCAGTACTTC.

In the case of this clone: This specimen includes other DNA sequences encoding the same CDR3. The chain joins TRBV9 to TRBJ2-1; no definite D call. Trimming left V 5 bases short and J 4 bases short, with 13 bases between. The CDR3 consists of 14 residues. Germline V CDR1 and CDR2: SGDLS, YYNGEE. The CDR3 is CASSGVSSYNEQFF. CDR3 bases: TGTGCCAGCAGTGGGGTGTCTTCTTACAATGAGCAGTTCTTC.

The chain has TRBV9 and TRBJ2-2; 9 nucleotides line up with TRBD1. Looked up from germline, CDR1 is SGDLS and CDR2 is YYNGEE. CDR3 length: 15 residues. With 2 bases clipped from V and 6 bases from J, the junction kept 5 bases outside the gene matches. CDR3 sequence reads: CASSVRTGEAGELFF. CDR3 in DNA: TGTGCCAGCAGCGTCCGGACAGGGGAGGCCGGGGAGCTGTTTTTT. Complete variable domain (other parts from reference TRBV9 and TRBJ2-2): DSGVTQTPKHLITATGQRVTLRCSPRSGDLSVYWYQQSLDQGLQFLIQYYNGEERAKGNILERFSAQQFPDLHSELNLSSLELGDSALYFCASSVRTGEAGELFFGEGSRLTVL.

The chain uses TRBV28 and TRBJ1-1; 9 bases are a match to TRBD1. V dropped 6 bases and J dropped 3; count of bases not matched to a gene: 11. The germline gives CDR1 MDHEN, CDR2 SYDVKM. The CDR3 runs to 16 residues. The CDR3 nucleotides read TGTGCCAGCAGCTATGGGACAGGGACAAGGGACACTGAAGCTTTCTTT. It is translated as CASSYGTGTRDTEAFF.

The chain is built from TRBV9 and TRBJ2-3, with TRBD2 matching 7 bases. Germline V CDR1 and CDR2: SGDLS, YYNGEE. There are 17 residues in the CDR3. The junction had 10 bases not matched to a gene; V was cut back by 3 bases and J by 0 bases. CDR3 residues: CASSARWGGSSTDTQYF. The CDR3 DNA is TGTGCCAGCAGCGCCAGGTGGGGGGGATCTAGCACAGATACGCAGTATTTT.

The chain joins TRBV28 to TRBJ2-5; TRBD2 aligns across 8 bases. There are 16 residues in the CDR3. Unmatched junction bases numbered 7, after V lost 4 bases and J lost 0 bases. Germline V gene sequence: CDR1 MDHEN, CDR2 SYDVKM. The CDR3 is CASSSGLAEYQETQYF. DNA of the CDR3: TGTGCCAGCAGTTCAGGACTAGCTGAGTACCAAGAGACCCAGTACTTC.

This chain joins TRBV4-3 and TRBJ2-2; perhaps TRBD1 as D (6 bases). CDR3 length: 15 amino acids. V lost 0 bases and J lost 4, with 9 bases in between. From germline, CDR1 is LGHNA and CDR2 YSLEER. The chain's CDR3 is CASSQDLTGTGELFF. CDR3 in DNA: TGCGCCAGCAGCCAAGATCTGACAGGCACCGGGGAGCTGTTTTTT.

The rearrangement links TRBV25-1 to TRBJ1-3; D remains unclear. Looked up from germline, CDR1 is MGHDK and CDR2 is SYGVNS. The V and J ends lost 3 bases and 2 bases respectively, with 8 bases between them. The length of the CDR3 is 14 residues. CDR3 protein: CASSELYAGNTIYF. In nucleotides, the CDR3 is TGTGCCAGCAGTGAGCTATATGCTGGAAACACCATATATTTT.

The J gene is TRBJ1-2, the V gene TRBV2; tentative D call: TRBD1 (6 bases). V was clipped by 8 bases and J by 8 bases, with 15 bases between them. CDR1 SNHLY and CDR2 FYNNEI come from the germline V gene. The CDR3 totals 12 residues. The DNA for the CDR3 is TGTGCCAGCGTTACCGGGGGCGAGGGCTACACCTTC. It encodes CASVTGGEGYTF.

The CDR3: CASSFRGVREAYEQYF. The CDR3 DNA sequence: TGTGCCAGCAGCTTCCGGGGAGTCCGGGAAGCCTACGAGCAGTACTTC. This chain links TRBV7-2 with TRBJ2-7; D is possibly TRBD2 (5 bases). The CDR3 contains 16 residues. The ends were cut back, 3 bases at V and 2 bases at J, with 17 bases in the middle. CDR1 and CDR2 from the germline V gene are SGHTA and FQGNSA.

This clone has just one count. This chain connects TRBV2 to TRBJ2-7; no clear D gene. The CDR3 is made up of 15 amino acids. Trimming stripped 3 bases from V and 3 bases from J, with 15 bases between. Germline lookup yields CDR1 SNHLY and CDR2 FYNNEI. CDR3 amino acids: CASSEVLGPIYEQYF. The CDR3 bases are TGTGCCAGCAGTGAGGTTCTCGGCCCAATCTACGAGCAGTACTTC.

The gene calls are TRBV5-4 and TRBJ2-3; 10 bases fit TRBD2. Trimming took 1 base from V and 2 from J; bases not matched to a gene: 4. The CDR3 sequence is 16 residues long. Germline V CDR1 and CDR2: SGHNT, YYREEE (reference sequence). CDR3: CASSLPLAGDTDTQYF. For the CDR3, the DNA is TGTGCCAGCAGCTTGCCTCTAGCGGGAGACACAGATACGCAGTATTTT.

This clone was seen a few times. The rearrangement uses TRBV27 and TRBJ2-2; 9 bases line up with TRBD1. In germline, CDR1 is MNHEY, CDR2 SMNVEV (reference sequence). V lost 4 bases and J lost 4; bases outside the gene matches: 10. This CDR3 comprises 17 residues. The CDR3 nucleotides are TGTGCCAGCAGTTGGGAAGGACAGGGGTTTTTCACCGGGGAGCTGTTTTTT. Amino acids: CASSWEGQGFFTGELFF.

The chain uses TRBV7-8 and TRBJ2-7; the D is unclear. The CDR3 length is 15 residues. Trimming removed 1 base from V and 6 bases from J, with 16 bases in between. Germline-derived CDR1 and CDR2 are SGHVS and FQNEAQ. The CDR3 loop reads CASSLEGQEYSEQYF. The CDR3, as DNA: TGTGCCAGCAGCTTAGAAGGGCAGGAGTACTCCGAGCAGTACTTC.

Turning to this clone: The same CDR3 is also encoded by other DNA sequences in this sample. The rearrangement uses TRBV9 and TRBJ2-7; tentatively, D is TRBD1 (6 bases). This CDR3 has 15 residues. CDR1 and CDR2 (germline): SGDLS, YYNGEE. The V gene lost 0 bases and the J gene lost 2 bases, with 12 bases spanning the gap. CDR3 coding DNA: TGTGCCAGCAGCGTAGCGGGACAAGGGACCTACGAGCAGTACTTC. Its protein is CASSVAGQGTYEQYF.

The chain uses TRBV7-9 and TRBJ2-7; tentatively, D is TRBD1 or TRBD2 (7 bases each). V was clipped by 3 bases and J by 2 bases, with 14 bases between them. CDR1 SEHNR and CDR2 FQNEAQ come from the germline V gene (reference sequence). This CDR3 region has 15 residues. CDR3 DNA: TGTGCCAGCAGCTTCGGGGGGACAGTTCCCTACGAGCAGTACTTC. Amino acid sequence: CASSFGGTVPYEQYF.

The rearrangement uses TRBV11-3 and TRBJ2-1, with D perhaps TRBD1 (5 bases). The CDR3 loop spans 16 amino acids. With 4 bases removed from V and 2 bases from J, the gap between germline ends came to 15 bases. Germline CDR1 and CDR2: SGHNT and YENEEA. The CDR3 region has the DNA TGTGCCAGCAGCTCAAGTCAGGGCACGGCCTACAATGAGCAGTTCTTC. Protein: CASSSSQGTAYNEQFF.

The J gene is TRBJ2-7, the V gene TRBV5-1, with 16 bases aligning to TRBD2. V was pared by 5 bases and J by 6 bases, with 11 bases of the junction left unmatched. The CDR3 is made up of 17 amino acids. The germline V gene has CDR1 SGHRS and CDR2 YFSETQ. The DNA for the CDR3 is TGCGCCAGCAGTTTTGGGACTAGCGGGAGGGCCGGGGGCGAGCAGTACTTC. This sequence encodes CASSFGTSGRAGGEQYF.

The genes are TRBV21-1 and TRBJ2-7. TRBV21-1 represents a pseudogene. The CDR3 contains 15 residues. CDR3: CASSAQRGEQYEQYF. Here the CDR3 DNA reads TGTGCCAGCAGCGCTCAAAGGGGGGAACAATACGAGCAGTACTTC.

This chain uses TRBV13 with TRBJ1-1; D possibly corresponds to TRBD1 (6 bases). Germline CDR1 and CDR2: PRHDT and FYEKMQ (reference sequence). V was trimmed by 6 bases and J by 7 bases, leaving 12 bases between them. This CDR3 has 12 amino acids. The chain's CDR3 is CASSSGASEAFF. The CDR3 coding sequence is TGTGCCAGCAGTTCGGGGGCGAGTGAAGCTTTCTTT.

This chain links TRBV21-1 with TRBJ2-7; the table calls TRBD2, which could not be checked here. TRBV21-1 is deemed a pseudogene. This CDR3 comprises 15 residues. CDR3 bases: TGTGCCAGCAGCAAAGTGGGGGGTTTACGGTACGAGCAGTACTTC. Protein sequence: CASSKVGGLRYEQYF.

J is TRBJ1-4 and V is TRBV6-5; weak D call: TRBD1 (5 bases). CDR3 length: 15 residues. V was shortened by 1 base and J by 8 bases, with 14 bases between the two germline ends. Germline CDR1 MNHEY, CDR2 SVGAGI. DNA for the CDR3: TGTGCCAGCAGTTACTTGGGGGGTAATGGCGAAAAACTGTTTTTT. It codes for CASSYLGGNGEKLFF.

The chain employs TRBV19 and TRBJ2-3; 10 nucleotides align to TRBD2. The J segment lost 12 bases and the V segment lost 4 bases, leaving 4 bases of the junction unmatched. This CDR3 has 12 residues. Germline V lookup: CDR1 LNHDA, CDR2 SQIVND (reference sequence). CDR3 residues: CASSTSGGVQYF. In DNA form, the CDR3 reads TGTGCCAGTAGTACCAGCGGGGGGGTTCAGTATTTT.

This chain links TRBV7-9 with TRBJ1-4; unclear D gene. This CDR3 spans 12 amino acids. Germline V gives CDR1 SEHNR, CDR2 FQNEAQ (reference sequence). Trimming removed 1 base from V and 8 bases from J, with 5 bases in between. The DNA of the CDR3 is TGTGCCAGCAGCTTAGAACAAGAAAAACTGTTTTTT. Translation: CASSLEQEKLFF.

To note about this clone: The junction shows a germline mismatch at one end, possibly a read error. V and J are TRBV28 and TRBJ2-1; D not certain. From germline, CDR1 is MDHEN and CDR2 SYDVKM. This CDR3 is built from 11 residues. The CDR3 loop reads CASSSLKEGIF. CDR3 DNA sequence: TGTGCCAGCAGTTCCCTCAAGGAAGGGATCTTC.

The V and J genes are TRBV2 and TRBJ1-2, with unresolved D. Per the germline V gene, CDR1 is SNHLY and CDR2 is FYNNEI. The V and J ends lost 2 bases and 5 bases respectively, with 18 bases between them. There are 16 residues in the CDR3. The CDR3 loop reads CASSETEEGIGYGYTF. Here the CDR3 DNA reads TGTGCCAGCAGTGAAACCGAGGAGGGAATCGGGTATGGCTACACCTTC.